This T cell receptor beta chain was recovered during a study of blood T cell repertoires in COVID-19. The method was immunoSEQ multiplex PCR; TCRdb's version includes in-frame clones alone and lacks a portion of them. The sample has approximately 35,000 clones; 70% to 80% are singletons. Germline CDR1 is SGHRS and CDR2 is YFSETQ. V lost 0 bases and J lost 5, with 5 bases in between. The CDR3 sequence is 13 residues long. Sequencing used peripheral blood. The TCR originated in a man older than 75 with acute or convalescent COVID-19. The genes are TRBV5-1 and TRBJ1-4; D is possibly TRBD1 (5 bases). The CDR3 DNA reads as TGCGCCAGCAGCTTGGGACAGAATGAAAAACTGTTTTTT. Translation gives CASSLGQNEKLFF.